These 14 T cell receptor beta chains were all obtained from the same sample, sequenced in a study of Ad26.COV2.S vaccination and SARS-CoV-2 variants. The method was immunoSEQ multiplex PCR; TCRdb's version includes in-frame clones alone and lacks a portion of them. This sample has about 180,000 clones, with roughly 89% found just once. This material consisted of peripheral blood, taken after recovery from COVID-19. These receptors were obtained from a human donor who had recovered from COVID-19.

The chain couples TRBV4-1 to TRBJ2-1, with a possible D match to TRBD2 (6 bases). The CDR3 runs to 18 residues. Trimming took 2 bases from V and 0 from J, leaving 17 bases between them. The germline CDR1 and CDR2 sequences are MGHRA and YSYEKL. The DNA for the CDR3 is TGCGCCAGCAGCCAATTGGACCTAATAGCGGACTCCTACAATGAGCAGTTCTTC. This encodes CASSQLDLIADSYNEQFF.

In its sample, this clone was seen once. The chain uses TRBV2 and TRBJ2-1; a weak D match, TRBD2 (5 bases). Trimming pared 8 bases from V and 0 bases from J, leaving 14 bases between. This CDR3 spans 15 amino acids. Per the germline V gene, CDR1 is SNHLY and CDR2 is FYNNEI. The CDR3 coding sequence is TGTGCCAGCGATGGATGGGAGAGCTCCTACAATGAGCAGTTCTTC. Its protein product is CASDGWESSYNEQFF. Variable domain in full (rest from reference TRBV2 and TRBJ2-1): EPEVTQTPSHQVTQMGQEVILRCVPISNHLYFYWYRQILGQKVEFLVSFYNNEISEKSEIFDDQFSVERPDGSNFTLKIRSTKLEDSAMYFCASDGWESSYNEQFFGPGTRLTVL.

This rearrangement joins TRBV18 to TRBJ2-7; TRBD1 is a possible D gene (7 bases). The CDR3 is made up of 16 amino acids. CDR1 is KGHSH and CDR2 is LQKENI in the germline V gene. The ends were cut back, 1 base at V and 0 bases at J, with 13 bases in the middle. CDR3 in DNA: TGTGCCAGCTCACCACAGCCAGGGGGGCTCTCCTACGAGCAGTACTTC. This sequence encodes CASSPQPGGLSYEQYF.

The gene calls are TRBV19 and TRBJ1-2; D remains unclear. This CDR3 has 14 amino acids. The germline gives CDR1 LNHDA, CDR2 SQIVND (reference sequence). V lost 3 bases and J lost 3, with 11 bases in between. CDR3 protein: CASSMLTDYYGYTF. CDR3 bases: TGTGCCAGTAGTATGCTTACAGATTACTATGGCTACACCTTC.

This chain joins TRBV19 and TRBJ1-5; D gene uncertain. The CDR3 length is 16 residues. Trimming stripped 2 bases from V and 6 bases from J, with 17 bases between. Germline values: CDR1 LNHDA, CDR2 SQIVND (reference sequence). The CDR3 loop is CASSIYSQEVGQPQHF. The DNA for the CDR3 is TGTGCCAGTAGTATATATAGCCAGGAGGTCGGTCAGCCCCAGCATTTT. The whole variable domain, filled in from reference TRBV19 and TRBJ1-5, reads DGGITQSPKYLFRKEGQNVTLSCEQNLNHDAMYWYRQDPGQGLRLIYYSQIVNDFQKGDIAEGYSVSREKKESFPLTVTSAQKNPTAFYLCASSIYSQEVGQPQHFGDGTRLSIL.

The chain has TRBV5-1 and TRBJ2-3; maybe TRBD2 (7 bases). The CDR3 consists of 15 residues. V gave up 0 bases and J gave up 6 bases, with 14 bases separating them. Per the germline V gene, CDR1 is SGHRS and CDR2 is YFSETQ. CDR3 coding DNA: TGCGCCAGCAGCTTGGAGGGGGACTACCCCGATACGCAGTATTTT. It translates to CASSLEGDYPDTQYF. Looking up the rest from reference TRBV5-1 and TRBJ2-3 gives the full variable domain: KAGVTQTPRYLIKTRGQQVTLSCSPISGHRSVSWYQQTPGQGLQFLFEYFSETQRNKGNFPGRFSGRQFSNSRSEMNVSTLELGDSALYLCASSLEGDYPDTQYFGPGTRLTVL.

The genes are TRBV4-2 and TRBJ2-5, with 12 positions matching TRBD1. V was pared by 1 base and J by 3 bases, with 3 bases of the junction left unmatched. The CDR3 length is 16 residues. Germline CDR1 and CDR2: LGHNA and YNFKEQ. The CDR3 loop is CASSQGDRGREETQYF. The CDR3 nucleotides read TGTGCCAGCAGCCAAGGGGACAGGGGGCGGGAAGAGACCCAGTACTTC.

This chain uses TRBV6-5 with TRBJ1-1, with no clear D. V dropped 2 bases and J dropped 3 bases, with 7 bases sitting between them. Germline loops: CDR1 MNHEY, CDR2 SVGAGI. The CDR3 contains 13 residues. The CDR3 protein is CASSYVEDTEAFF. CDR3 coding DNA: TGTGCCAGCAGTTACGTGGAGGACACTGAAGCTTTCTTT.

This clone came up once. The genes are TRBV3-1 (or the pseudogene TRBV3-2) and TRBJ2-2; TRBD1 or TRBD2 may be the D gene (6 bases each). Per germline, CDR1 LGHDT and CDR2 YNNKEL (reference sequence). The V end lost 2 bases, the J end lost 5 bases, and 9 bases lay between the germline ends. This CDR3 has 14 amino acids. The CDR3 loop reads CASSQRGATGELFF. CDR3 sequence (DNA): TGTGCCAGCAGCCAAAGGGGGGCAACCGGGGAGCTGTTTTTT.

The CDR3 loop is CASSLPGTTNEQFF. CDR3 DNA: TGTGCCAGCAGCTTGCCCGGGACTACCAATGAGCAGTTCTTC. This chain links TRBV5-8 with TRBJ2-1, with 7 bases matching TRBD2. CDR1 SGHTS and CDR2 YDEGEE come from the germline V gene. Unmatched junction bases numbered 4, after V lost 1 base and J lost 6 bases. The CDR3 totals 14 residues.

The chain uses TRBV9 and TRBJ1-6, with D possibly matching TRBD1 (5 bases). CDR3 length equals 17 residues. CDR1 is SGDLS, CDR2 YYNGEE, per germline. Trimming left V 0 bases short and J 4 bases short, with 14 bases between. This CDR3 reads CASSVEARGDYNSPLHF. The DNA for the CDR3 is TGTGCCAGCAGCGTAGAAGCTAGGGGAGATTATAATTCACCCCTCCACTTT.

J is TRBJ1-2 and V is TRBV30; maybe TRBD1 (6 bases). The V gene lost 2 bases and the J gene lost 5 bases, with 15 bases spanning the gap. The germline gives CDR1 GTSNPN, CDR2 SVGIG (reference sequence). This CDR3 has 14 residues. The CDR3 DNA reads TGTGCCTGGAGTATCACAGGGAGGGGATATGGCTACACCTTC. This codes for CAWSITGRGYGYTF.

The chain links TRBV5-1 to TRBJ1-1, with D hard to call. Germline CDR1 SGHRS, CDR2 YFSETQ. Trimming removed 1 base at V and 0 bases at J, with 4 bases between. The length of the CDR3 is 13 residues. The CDR3 here is CASSLSLNTEAFF. The CDR3, as DNA: TGCGCCAGCAGCTTGTCACTGAACACTGAAGCTTTCTTT.

V is TRBV12-3 or TRBV12-4 and J is TRBJ2-3, with D unclear. CDR3 length equals 13 residues. V lost 3 bases and J lost 3, with 7 bases in between. CDR3 sequence: CASSFLRTDTQYF. The CDR3 region has the DNA TGTGCCAGCAGTTTCCTTCGTACAGATACGCAGTATTTT.